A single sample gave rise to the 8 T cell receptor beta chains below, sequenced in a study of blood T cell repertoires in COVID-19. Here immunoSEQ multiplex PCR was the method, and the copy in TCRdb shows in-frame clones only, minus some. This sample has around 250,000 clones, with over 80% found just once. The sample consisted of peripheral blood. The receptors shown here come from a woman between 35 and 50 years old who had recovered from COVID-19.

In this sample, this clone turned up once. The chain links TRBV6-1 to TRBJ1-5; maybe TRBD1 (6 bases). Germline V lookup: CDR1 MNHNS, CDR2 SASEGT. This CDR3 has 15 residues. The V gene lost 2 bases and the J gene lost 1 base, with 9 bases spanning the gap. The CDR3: CASSERGNSNQPQHF. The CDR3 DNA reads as TGTGCCAGCAGTGAAAGGGGGAACAGCAATCAGCCCCAGCATTTT.

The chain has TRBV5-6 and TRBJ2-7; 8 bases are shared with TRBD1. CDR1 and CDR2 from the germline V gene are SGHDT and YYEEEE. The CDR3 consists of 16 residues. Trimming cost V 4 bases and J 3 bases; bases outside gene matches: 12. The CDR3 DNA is TGTGCCAGCAGCACCTCAGGGGGCGTCTTTAGCTACGAGCAGTACTTC. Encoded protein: CASSTSGGVFSYEQYF. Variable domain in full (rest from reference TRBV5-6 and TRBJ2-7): DAGVTQSPTHLIKTRGQQVTLRCSPKSGHDTVSWYQQALGQGPQFIFQYYEEEERQRGNFPDRFSGHQFPNYSSELNVNALLLGDSALYLCASSTSGGVFSYEQYFGPGTRLTVT.

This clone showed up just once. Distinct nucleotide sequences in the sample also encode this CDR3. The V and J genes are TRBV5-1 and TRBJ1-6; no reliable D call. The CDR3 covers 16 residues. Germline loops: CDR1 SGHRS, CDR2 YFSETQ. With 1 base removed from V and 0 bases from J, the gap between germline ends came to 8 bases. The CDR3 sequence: CASSLTLSSYNSPLHF. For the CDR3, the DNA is TGCGCCAGCAGCTTGACGCTTAGCTCCTATAATTCACCCCTCCACTTT.

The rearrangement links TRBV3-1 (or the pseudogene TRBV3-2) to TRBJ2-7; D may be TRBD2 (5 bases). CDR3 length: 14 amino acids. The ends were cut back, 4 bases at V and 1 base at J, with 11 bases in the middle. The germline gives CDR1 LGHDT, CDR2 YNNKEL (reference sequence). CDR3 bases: TGTGCCAGCAGCCGTGCGGGTTTTTCCTACGAGCAGTACTTC. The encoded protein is CASSRAGFSYEQYF.

The CDR3 loop reads CASKAGLSADTQYF. The CDR3 nucleotides are TGCGCCAGCAAAGCAGGCCTTAGTGCAGATACGCAGTATTTT. This rearrangement joins TRBV10-2 to TRBJ2-3; no reliable D call. V was cut by 7 bases and J by 4 bases, with 15 bases left in between. CDR1 and CDR2 from the germline V gene are WSHSY and SAAADI. This CDR3 spans 14 amino acids.

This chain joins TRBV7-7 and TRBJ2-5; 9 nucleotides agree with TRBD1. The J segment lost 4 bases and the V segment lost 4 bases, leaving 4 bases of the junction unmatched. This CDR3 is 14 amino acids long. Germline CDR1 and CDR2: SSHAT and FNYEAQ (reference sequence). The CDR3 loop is CASSSGQGTETQYF. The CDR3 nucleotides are TGTGCCAGCAGCTCCGGACAGGGGACAGAGACCCAGTACTTC.

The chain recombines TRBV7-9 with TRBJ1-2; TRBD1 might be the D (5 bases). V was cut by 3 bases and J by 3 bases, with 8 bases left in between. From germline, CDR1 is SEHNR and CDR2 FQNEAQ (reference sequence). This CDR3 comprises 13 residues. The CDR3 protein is CASSLTEHYGYTF. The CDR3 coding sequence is TGTGCCAGCAGCTTGACAGAACACTATGGCTACACCTTC.

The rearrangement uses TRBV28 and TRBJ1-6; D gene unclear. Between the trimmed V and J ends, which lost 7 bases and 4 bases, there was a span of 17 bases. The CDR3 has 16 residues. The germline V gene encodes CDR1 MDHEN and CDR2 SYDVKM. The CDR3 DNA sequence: TGTGCCAGCACCCTCTCCCACATTCCTTATAATTCACCCCTCCACTTT. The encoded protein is CASTLSHIPYNSPLHF. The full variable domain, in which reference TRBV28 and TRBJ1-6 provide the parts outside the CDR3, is DVKVTQSSRYLVKRTGEKVFLECVQDMDHENMFWYRQDPGLGLRLIYFSYDVKMKEKGDIPEGYSVSREKKERFSLILESASTNQTSMYLCASTLSHIPYNSPLHFGNGTRLTVT.